What follows are 22 T cell receptor beta chains derived from one specimen sequenced in a study of cytomegalovirus exposure and HLA in healthy donors. Researchers ran the PCR with 60 Vbeta and 13 Jbeta primers. TCRdb keeps only in-frame clones here, not all; method: immunoSEQ multiplex PCR. This sample yields roughly 120,000 clones, of which 75% to 90% are seen a single time; 1.5% to 2% belongs to the top ten. Sample: PBMCs. The receptors were gathered from a middle-aged man in good health and CMV-seronegative.

The rearrangement links TRBV5-1 to TRBJ2-1; TRBD2 might be the D (7 bases). Germline-derived CDR1 and CDR2 are SGHRS and YFSETQ. Trimming took 3 bases from V and 6 from J, leaving 19 bases between them. This CDR3 has 16 residues. The DNA for the CDR3 is TGCGCCAGCAGCTCCCTACCTTTGCGGGGGCTCAATGAGCAGTTCTTC. Protein: CASSSLPLRGLNEQFF.

This clone has a handful of counts. The chain joins TRBV5-1 to TRBJ2-5; D perhaps matches TRBD2 (5 bases). V was cut by 0 bases and J by 5 bases, with 11 bases left in between. Germline CDR1 and CDR2: SGHRS and YFSETQ. The length of the CDR3 is 14 residues. CDR3 residues: CASSLDVRGETQYF. The DNA for the CDR3 is TGCGCCAGCAGCTTGGACGTGAGAGGGGAGACCCAGTACTTC. Supplemented by reference TRBV5-1 and TRBJ2-5, the full variable domain reads KAGVTQTPRYLIKTRGQQVTLSCSPISGHRSVSWYQQTPGQGLQFLFEYFSETQRNKGNFPGRFSGRQFSNSRSEMNVSTLELGDSALYLCASSLDVRGETQYFGPGTRLLVL.

The V gene is TRBV19, the J gene TRBJ2-1, with D perhaps TRBD2 (5 bases). The CDR3 consists of 14 residues. V was shortened by 4 bases and J by 4 bases, with 11 bases between the two germline ends. Germline V lookup: CDR1 LNHDA, CDR2 SQIVND (reference sequence). The CDR3 nucleotides are TGTGCCAGTAGTACCCGGGGTCAGTACAATGAGCAGTTCTTC. It translates to CASSTRGQYNEQFF. Full variable domain (outside the CDR3, taken from reference TRBV19 and TRBJ2-1): DGGITQSPKYLFRKEGQNVTLSCEQNLNHDAMYWYRQDPGQGLRLIYYSQIVNDFQKGDIAEGYSVSREKKESFPLTVTSAQKNPTAFYLCASSTRGQYNEQFFGPGTRLTVL.

This clone came up a few times. This chain connects TRBV10-3 to TRBJ2-3, with 8 bases fitting TRBD2. The CDR3 is made up of 16 amino acids. From germline, CDR1 is ENHRY and CDR2 SYGVKD. J lost 0 bases, V lost 4 bases, and 6 bases had no gene match. The CDR3: CAISGKSGGSTDTQYF. Here the CDR3 DNA reads TGTGCCATCAGTGGGAAAAGCGGGGGAAGCACAGATACGCAGTATTTT.

The V and J genes are TRBV5-8 and TRBJ1-5; TRBD1 aligns across 8 bases. CDR1 and CDR2 from the germline V gene are SGHTS and YDEGEE. This CDR3 has 15 amino acids. V shed 3 bases and J 6 bases; nucleotides not matched to a gene: 8. CDR3 amino acids: CASSWEDRAVQPQHF. For the CDR3, the DNA is TGTGCCAGCAGCTGGGAGGACAGGGCGGTTCAGCCCCAGCATTTT.

The V and J genes are TRBV19 and TRBJ1-1; TRBD1 is a possible D gene (6 bases). V was shortened by 3 bases and J by 4 bases, with 9 bases between the two germline ends. The CDR3 runs 13 residues. Looked up from germline, CDR1 is LNHDA and CDR2 is SQIVND (reference sequence). CDR3 coding DNA: TGTGCCAGTAGTATGGTCAGGGGCACTGAAGCTTTCTTT. Its translation: CASSMVRGTEAFF.

V gene TRBV19 combines with J gene TRBJ2-1; a possible D gene is TRBD1 (5 bases). In germline, CDR1 is LNHDA, CDR2 SQIVND (reference sequence). This CDR3 is built from 13 residues. V was pared by 0 bases and J by 12 bases, with 12 bases between. The CDR3 protein is CASSIDHPGWQFF. CDR3 nucleotide sequence: TGTGCCAGTAGTATAGATCACCCAGGGTGGCAGTTCTTC.

About this clone itself: The junction departs from the called germline gene at one end, perhaps through a read error. The chain has TRBV5-1 and TRBJ2-6, with D maybe TRBD1 (5 bases). The CDR3 covers 17 residues. Germline CDR1 SGHRS, CDR2 YFSETQ. CDR3: CASSLEGLSSGANGLTF. The CDR3 coding sequence is TGCGCCAGCAGCTTGGAAGGGTTGAGCTCTGGGGCCAACGGCCTGACTTTC.

The gene calls are TRBV6-6 and TRBJ2-3, with a tentative D call TRBD2 (6 bases). The germline gives CDR1 MNHNY, CDR2 SVGAGI (reference sequence). Trimming took 2 bases from V and 7 from J, leaving 7 bases between them. The CDR3 runs to 12 residues. CDR3 bases: TGTGCCAGCAGTTACGGGGGGTATACGCAGTATTTT. This encodes CASSYGGYTQYF.

The chain links TRBV7-3 to TRBJ2-1; 14 bases match TRBD2. Germline-derived CDR1 and CDR2 are SGHTA and FQGTGA. This CDR3 spans 17 amino acids. The V gene end was trimmed by 5 bases and the J gene end by 4 bases; junction bases not matched to a gene: 7. CDR3 sequence reads: CASSPGTSGSSYNEQFF. CDR3 coding DNA: TGTGCCAGCAGCCCGGGGACTAGCGGGAGTTCTTACAATGAGCAGTTCTTC.

CDR3 DNA: TGTGCCAGCGACACAGGCAGGGCCAAAGGGGAGACCCAGTACTTC. It is translated as CASDTGRAKGETQYF. The V and J genes are TRBV18 and TRBJ2-5; possible D gene TRBD1, 5 bases. The germline V gene has CDR1 KGHSH and CDR2 LQKENI. The ends were cut back, 8 bases at V and 5 bases at J, with 21 bases in the middle. The CDR3 runs to 15 residues. Combining the CDR3 with reference TRBV18 and TRBJ2-5 gives the whole variable domain NAGVMQNPRHLVRRRGQEARLRCSPMKGHSHVYWYRQLPEEGLKFMVYLQKENIIDESGMPKERFSAEFPKEGPSILRIQQVVRGDSAAYFCASDTGRAKGETQYFGPGTRLLVL.

The V and J genes are TRBV6-6 and TRBJ2-2, with a tentative D call TRBD2 (5 bases). The length of the CDR3 is 15 residues. Germline values: CDR1 MNHNY, CDR2 SVGAGI (reference sequence). V lost 5 bases to trimming and J lost 4 bases, with 14 bases between them. For the CDR3, the DNA is TGTGCCAGCAGTCCGGAGGTGTACCGCACCGGGGAGCTGTTTTTT. Residues: CASSPEVYRTGELFF.

J is TRBJ2-5 and V is TRBV27, with 9 nucleotides matching TRBD2. J gave up 11 bases and V 0 bases, and 13 bases lay outside the gene matches. The germline gives CDR1 MNHEY, CDR2 SMNVEV (reference sequence). This CDR3 is built from 16 residues. The CDR3 is CASSLSFSSGIITQYF. In nucleotides, the CDR3 is TGTGCCAGCAGTTTATCCTTTTCTAGCGGGATCATTACTCAGTACTTC.

The V and J genes are TRBV7-9 and TRBJ2-5, with D maybe TRBD1 (6 bases). V was trimmed by 5 bases and J by 3 bases, leaving 10 bases between them. This CDR3 region has 13 residues. Germline CDR1 reads SEHNR; CDR2 reads FQNEAQ (reference sequence). CDR3 sequence reads: CASSASGEETQYF. The CDR3 DNA follows: TGTGCCAGCAGCGCATCAGGGGAAGAGACCCAGTACTTC. Filled out from reference TRBV7-9 and TRBJ2-5, the complete variable domain reads DTGVSQNPRHKITKRGQNVTFRCDPISEHNRLYWYRQTLGQGPEFLTYFQNEAQLEKSRLLSDRFSAERPKGSFSTLEIQRTEQGDSAMYLCASSASGEETQYFGPGTRLLVL.

This clone was observed a handful of times. The J gene is TRBJ2-2, the V gene TRBV7-6, with D perhaps matching TRBD2 (6 bases). The V and J ends lost 4 bases and 6 bases respectively, with 15 bases between them. The CDR3 loop spans 15 amino acids. Germline assignment: CDR1 SGHVS and CDR2 FNYEAQ. CDR3 residues: CASSSVGGIAGELFF. The CDR3 DNA reads as TGTGCCAGCAGCTCAGTCGGGGGAATAGCCGGGGAGCTGTTTTTT. Variable domain in full (rest from reference TRBV7-6 and TRBJ2-2): GAGVSQSPRYKVTKRGQDVALRCDPISGHVSLYWYRQALGQGPEFLTYFNYEAQQDKSGLPNDRFSAERPEGSISTLTIQRTEQRDSAMYRCASSSVGGIAGELFFGEGSRLTVL.

This clone was recorded a few times. The chain is built from TRBV28 and TRBJ2-2; 9 nucleotides agree with TRBD2. The germline V gene encodes CDR1 MDHEN and CDR2 SYDVKM. J gave up 3 bases and V 10 bases, and 9 bases lay outside the gene matches. The CDR3 is made up of 15 amino acids. The CDR3, as DNA: TGTGCCACTAGGGCGGGAGGGTCCCACACCGGGGAGCTGTTTTTT. Residues: CATRAGGSHTGELFF.

The chain joins TRBV4-3 to TRBJ1-5; 7 bases match TRBD1. J lost 6 bases, V lost 4 bases, and 9 bases had no gene match. Per the germline V gene, CDR1 is LGHNA and CDR2 is YSLEER. The length of the CDR3 is 15 residues. As DNA, the CDR3 is TGCGCCAGCAGCCCCGAGACAGGGTCTAGTCAGCCCCAGCATTTT. This translates into CASSPETGSSQPQHF.

This rearrangement joins TRBV5-5 to TRBJ2-1, with D possibly matching TRBD1 (6 bases). V gave up 4 bases and J gave up 4 bases, with 15 bases separating them. Germline V CDR1 and CDR2: SGHKS, YYEKEE (reference sequence). The CDR3 is made up of 15 amino acids. The CDR3 bases are TGTGCCAGCAGCCTCAGCGACAGGACTTACAATGAGCAGTTCTTC. It encodes CASSLSDRTYNEQFF.

The CDR3: CASSGTGGGMFGYTF. For the CDR3, the DNA is TGTGCCAGTAGTGGTACAGGGGGCGGAATGTTTGGCTACACCTTC. The J gene is TRBJ1-2, the V gene TRBV19, with 9 bases that match TRBD1. The CDR3 consists of 15 residues. V dropped 5 bases and J dropped 7; count of bases not matched to a gene: 11. CDR1 and CDR2 (germline): LNHDA, SQIVND (reference sequence).

This chain links TRBV18 with TRBJ2-7, with a possible D match to TRBD1 (5 bases). Per germline, CDR1 KGHSH and CDR2 LQKENI. The CDR3 sequence is 14 residues long. The germline V and J ends were trimmed by 3 bases and 4 bases, with 13 bases remaining between them. The CDR3 DNA reads as TGTGCCAGCTCACCCAGGGCCTTACTATACGAGCAGTACTTC. This codes for CASSPRALLYEQYF. The variable domain in full, completed from reference TRBV18 and TRBJ2-7, reads NAGVMQNPRHLVRRRGQEARLRCSPMKGHSHVYWYRQLPEEGLKFMVYLQKENIIDESGMPKERFSAEFPKEGPSILRIQQVVRGDSAAYFCASSPRALLYEQYFGPGTRLTVT.

The V gene is TRBV2, the J gene TRBJ2-7; tentatively, D is TRBD1 (5 bases). The CDR3 has 14 residues. CDR1 SNHLY and CDR2 FYNNEI come from the germline V gene. V lost 0 bases, J lost 7 bases, and 13 bases lay in between. CDR3 sequence: CASSEALGSGEQYF. In DNA form, the CDR3 reads TGTGCCAGCAGTGAAGCCCTCGGATCAGGGGAGCAGTACTTC.

The chain has TRBV5-1 and TRBJ2-3; a possible D gene is TRBD2 (6 bases). CDR1 and CDR2 (germline): SGHRS, YFSETQ. This CDR3 has 15 amino acids. Trimming shortened V by 1 base and J by 1 base, and 10 bases separated the two germline ends. The CDR3 loop is CASSLSASGTDTQYF. The DNA for the CDR3 is TGCGCCAGCAGCTTGTCGGCTAGCGGCACAGATACGCAGTATTTT.